This T cell receptor beta chain was identified during a study of blood T cell repertoires in COVID-19. Data came from immunoSEQ multiplex PCR; TCRdb stores just in-frame clones and leaves some out. The sample consists of fewer than 300,000 clones, roughly 93% of them appearing once. Trimming left V 2 bases short and J 5 bases short, with 12 bases between. CDR1 is SEHNR, CDR2 FQNEAQ, per germline (reference sequence). The CDR3 has 14 amino acids. The rearrangement uses TRBV7-9 and TRBJ2-5; D perhaps matches TRBD2 (5 bases). Sequencing input: PBMCs or T cells enriched from blood (not recorded which). The TCR originated in a woman aged 35 to 49 with acute COVID-19. The CDR3 region has the DNA TGTGCCAGCAGCTTAACTTCTAGCAGGGAGACCCAGTACTTC. Protein: CASSLTSSRETQYF.